The clone carrying this T cell receptor beta chain was observed once. Its antigen is unknown. These data come from a study of shared clonotypes between healthy human individuals. Study details: Each donor's CD8 memory used one plate, CD8 naive two, each CD4 subset three.

This CDR3 contains 14 residues. The J segment lost 2 bases and the V segment lost 9 bases, leaving 5 bases of the junction unmatched. Germline V gives CDR1 LNHDA, CDR2 SQIVND (reference sequence). The healthy adult donors were HIV-negative and reported no recent acute infections or vaccinations. It was across several immunoSEQ plates that each subset's genomic DNA was evenly split. Profiled with immunoSEQ multiplex PCR; TCRdb holds only in-frame clones, not every one. The sample includes fewer than 1.6 million clones, about 98.5% seen only once; the top ten take roughly 0.36%. Study-level points and caveats: Generally, naive subsets came out with larger estimated richness than memory subsets.

The TCR was taken from a man under 40 in good health. The material sequenced was naive CD4+ T cells sorted from blood. Subset reported: CD45RA+ positively selected. The rearrangement uses TRBV19 and TRBJ2-2; 8 bases map to TRBD1. CDR3 nucleotides: TGTGCCAGCTGGACAGGGCTAAACACCGGGGAGCTGTTTTTT. Translation gives CASWTGLNTGELFF.